The entry below gives a single T cell receptor (beta chain) sequence along with its context. Germline CDR1 reads KGHSH; CDR2 reads LQKENI. The CDR3 has 14 residues. Trimming cost V 1 base and J 9 bases, with 10 bases left between them. This sample is drawn from a study of technical replicates of blood from a handful of donors. Generated by immunoSEQ multiplex PCR, the TCRdb table keeps only in-frame clones and is missing some. Of just under 60,000 clones listed, about 95% are singletons. This chain connects TRBV18 to TRBJ1-6; D gene uncertain. The sequence was collected from a human donor in good health. Some clones in this sample may be carry-over from other donors' samples. The sequenced material came from PBMCs. The CDR3 protein is CASSPQGVGSPLHF. CDR3 DNA: TGTGCCAGCTCACCACAGGGAGTTGGTTCACCCCTCCACTTT. The full variable domain, completed using reference TRBV18 and TRBJ1-6, is NAGVMQNPRHLVRRRGQEARLRCSPMKGHSHVYWYRQLPEEGLKFMVYLQKENIIDESGMPKERFSAEFPKEGPSILRIQQVVRGDSAAYFCASSPQGVGSPLHFGNGTRLTVT.